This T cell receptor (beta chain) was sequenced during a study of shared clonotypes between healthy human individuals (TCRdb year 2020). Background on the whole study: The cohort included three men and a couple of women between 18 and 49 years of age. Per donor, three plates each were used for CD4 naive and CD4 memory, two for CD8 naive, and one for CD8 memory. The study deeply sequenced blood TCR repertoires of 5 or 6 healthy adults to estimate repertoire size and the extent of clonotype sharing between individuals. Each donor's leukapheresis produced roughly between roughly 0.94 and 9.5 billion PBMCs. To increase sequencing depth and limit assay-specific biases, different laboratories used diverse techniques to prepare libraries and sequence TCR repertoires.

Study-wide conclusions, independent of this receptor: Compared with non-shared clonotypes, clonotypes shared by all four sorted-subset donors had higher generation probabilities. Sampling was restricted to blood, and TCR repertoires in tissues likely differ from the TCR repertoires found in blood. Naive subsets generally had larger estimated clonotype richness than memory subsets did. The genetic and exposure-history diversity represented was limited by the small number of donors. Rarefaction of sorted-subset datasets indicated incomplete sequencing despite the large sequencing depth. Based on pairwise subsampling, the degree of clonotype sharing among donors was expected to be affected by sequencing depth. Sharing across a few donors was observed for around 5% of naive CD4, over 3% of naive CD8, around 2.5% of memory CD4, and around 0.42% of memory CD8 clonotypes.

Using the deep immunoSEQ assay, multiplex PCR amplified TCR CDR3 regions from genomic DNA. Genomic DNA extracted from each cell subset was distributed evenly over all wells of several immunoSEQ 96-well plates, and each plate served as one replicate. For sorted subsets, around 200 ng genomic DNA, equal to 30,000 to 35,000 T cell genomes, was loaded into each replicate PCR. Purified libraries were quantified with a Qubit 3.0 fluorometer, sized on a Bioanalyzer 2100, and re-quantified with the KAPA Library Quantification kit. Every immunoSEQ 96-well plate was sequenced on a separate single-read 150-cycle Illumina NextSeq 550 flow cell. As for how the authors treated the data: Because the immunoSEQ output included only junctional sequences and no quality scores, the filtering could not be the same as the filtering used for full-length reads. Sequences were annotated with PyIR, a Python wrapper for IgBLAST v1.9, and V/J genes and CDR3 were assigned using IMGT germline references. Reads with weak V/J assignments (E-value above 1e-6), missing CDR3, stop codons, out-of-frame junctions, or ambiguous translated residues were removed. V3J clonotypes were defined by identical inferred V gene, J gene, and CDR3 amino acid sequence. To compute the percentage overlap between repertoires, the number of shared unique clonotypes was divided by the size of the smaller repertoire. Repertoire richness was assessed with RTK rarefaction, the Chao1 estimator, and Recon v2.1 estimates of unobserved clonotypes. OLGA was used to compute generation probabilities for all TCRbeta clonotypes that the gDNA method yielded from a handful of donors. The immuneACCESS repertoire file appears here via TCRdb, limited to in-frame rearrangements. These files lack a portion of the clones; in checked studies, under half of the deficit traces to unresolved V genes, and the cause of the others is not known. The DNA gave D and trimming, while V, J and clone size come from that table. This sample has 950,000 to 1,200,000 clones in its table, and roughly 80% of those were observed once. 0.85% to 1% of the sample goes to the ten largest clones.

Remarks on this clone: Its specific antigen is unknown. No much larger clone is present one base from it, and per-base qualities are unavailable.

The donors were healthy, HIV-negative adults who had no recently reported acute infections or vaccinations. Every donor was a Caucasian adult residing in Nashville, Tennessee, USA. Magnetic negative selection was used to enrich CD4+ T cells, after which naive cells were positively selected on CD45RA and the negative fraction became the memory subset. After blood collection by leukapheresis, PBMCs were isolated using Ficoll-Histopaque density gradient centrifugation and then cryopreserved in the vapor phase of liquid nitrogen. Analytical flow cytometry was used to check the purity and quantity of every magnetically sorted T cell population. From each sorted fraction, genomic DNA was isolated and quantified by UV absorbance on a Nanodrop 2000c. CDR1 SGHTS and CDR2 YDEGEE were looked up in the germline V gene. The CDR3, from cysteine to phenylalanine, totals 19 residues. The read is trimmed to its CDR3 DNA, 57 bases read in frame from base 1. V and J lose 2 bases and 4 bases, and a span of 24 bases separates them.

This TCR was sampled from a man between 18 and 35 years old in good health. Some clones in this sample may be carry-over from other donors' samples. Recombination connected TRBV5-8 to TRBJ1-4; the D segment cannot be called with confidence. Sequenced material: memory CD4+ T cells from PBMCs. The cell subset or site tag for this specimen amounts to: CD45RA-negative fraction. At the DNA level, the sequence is TGTGCCAGCAGCTTAGTATTCGGTGCGGCTGGGAGACTTAATGAAAAACTGTTTTTT. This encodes CASSLVFGAAGRLNEKLFF.